This TCR beta chain was sequenced during a study of T-cell reconstitution after alpha-beta-depleted transplantation in children. Findings and caveats of the study: By one year post-transplant, T-cell counts and diversity largely arose from T cells that were newly produced.

Unique molecular identifiers were incorporated when the TCRbeta library was constructed. TCRdb reprocessed the PCR reads via MiXCR and lists one record per CDR3 protein. This sample has hundreds of thousands of distinct CDR3 sequences; 10% to 15% occur once, and the top ten carry roughly 2.3%. This clonotype was seen a handful of times. Its target is not known. This CDR3 comprises 13 residues. CDR1 is DFQATT and CDR2 is SNEGSKA in the germline V gene (reference sequence). The V gene lost 7 bases and the J gene lost 5 bases, with 18 bases spanning the gap. Specimen: PBMCs, mostly from graft donor cells, collected 360 days after TCRalphabeta/CD19-depleted stem cell transplant. The receptor's source is a male patient younger than 18 who had a stem cell transplant for acute myeloid leukemia, so the T cells may come from the graft donor. The chain couples TRBV20-1 to TRBJ2-7; D is unclear. In DNA form, the CDR3 reads TGCAGTGGGCCTATTCAATACCCCCACGAGCAGTACTTC. Translation gives CSGPIQYPHEQYF.